The 4 T cell receptor beta chains below were found in one sample sequenced in a study of T-cell memory formation after mild COVID-19. Each CDR3 protein is one row after TCRdb ran MiXCR on the 5' RACE reads. The sample includes around 200,000 distinct CDR3 sequences, around 27% of them seen just once. The sequenced sample was PBMCs or a T cell subset sorted from them (not recorded which). These receptors were taken from an adult woman who had mild COVID-19 (a few samples of this study predate the infection). Cell type and time point are not known.

This chain links TRBV4-3 with TRBJ2-7; TRBD2 matches at 8 bases. The CDR3 is made up of 13 amino acids. The V and J ends lost 4 bases and 3 bases, in that order; junction bases with no gene match: 2. Germline V gene lookup returns CDR1 LGHNA and CDR2 YSLEER. The CDR3 spells CASSLSGNYEQYF. The DNA of the CDR3 is TGCGCCAGCAGCCTTAGCGGGAACTACGAGCAGTACTTC.

This chain links TRBV12-3 or TRBV12-4 with TRBJ1-5; D not resolved. The CDR3 totals 14 residues. With 8 bases removed from V and 3 bases from J, the gap between germline ends came to 14 bases. The CDR3 protein is CASRSSGNNQPQHF. The CDR3 DNA reads TGTGCCAGCCGTTCGTCGGGTAACAATCAGCCCCAGCATTTT.

V is TRBV7-9 and J is TRBJ2-1; no clear D. V was trimmed by 5 bases and J by 4 bases, leaving 6 bases between them. CDR3 length: 12 amino acids. The V gene's germline CDR1 is SEHNR and CDR2 FQNEAQ (reference sequence). This CDR3 reads CASSTQYNEQFF. The CDR3 region has the DNA TGTGCCAGCAGCACTCAATACAATGAGCAGTTCTTC.

The V call is TRBV5-1, the J call TRBJ1-2, with D possibly being TRBD1 (5 bases). Trimming stripped 0 bases from V and 4 bases from J, with 13 bases between. The CDR3 consists of 15 residues. The germline gives CDR1 SGHRS, CDR2 YFSETQ. The CDR3 DNA follows: TGCGCCAGCAGCTTGGAAGGGGTTGGCCCCTATGGCTACACCTTC. It encodes CASSLEGVGPYGYTF.